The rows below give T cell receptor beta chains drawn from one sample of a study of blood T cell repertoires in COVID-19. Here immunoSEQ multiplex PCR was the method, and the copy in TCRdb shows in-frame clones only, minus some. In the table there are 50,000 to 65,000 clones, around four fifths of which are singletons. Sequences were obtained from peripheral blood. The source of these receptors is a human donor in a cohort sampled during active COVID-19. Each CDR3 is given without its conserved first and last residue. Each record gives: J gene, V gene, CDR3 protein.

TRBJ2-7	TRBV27	ASSLPGESESYEQY
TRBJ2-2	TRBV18	ASSPGQGLTGELF
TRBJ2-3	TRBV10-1	ASSEPGQGGGTQY
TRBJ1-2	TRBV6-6	ASRQTGANGYT
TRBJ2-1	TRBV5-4	ASSPPGTSGHNEQF
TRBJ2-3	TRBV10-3	AITMTGAREDTQY
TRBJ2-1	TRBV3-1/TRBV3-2	ASSQGLAGTLNNEQF
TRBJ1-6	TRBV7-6	ASSLGTGGSPLH
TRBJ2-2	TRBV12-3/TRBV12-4	ASRDLGELF
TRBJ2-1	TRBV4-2	ASSQDLQGALDEQF
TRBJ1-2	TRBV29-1	SLGGKRGYT
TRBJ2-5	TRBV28	ASSLPPRETQY
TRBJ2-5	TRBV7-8	ASSLGERGTQETQY
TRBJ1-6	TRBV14	ASTPDGRRGPLH
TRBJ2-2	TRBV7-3	ASRTGGPDTGELF
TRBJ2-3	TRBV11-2	ASSPTGRGDTQY
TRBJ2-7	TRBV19	ASSQRAGGYEQY
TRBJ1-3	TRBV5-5	ASSPSRGRISGNTIY
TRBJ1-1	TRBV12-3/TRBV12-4	ASSLNQGTEAF
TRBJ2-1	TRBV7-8	ASSFLHTGTDYNEQF
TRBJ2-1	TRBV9	ASSRTSGSTNEQF
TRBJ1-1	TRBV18	ASSRRQENTEAF
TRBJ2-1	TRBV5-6	ASSRSRLTGYSYNEQF
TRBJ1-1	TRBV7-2	ASSLISGTEAF
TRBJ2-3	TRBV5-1	ASTTGWAGAADTQY
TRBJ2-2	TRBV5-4	ASSPNAGELF
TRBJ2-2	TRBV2	ASTGRQGTTGELF
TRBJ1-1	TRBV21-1	ASSKEEGANTEAF
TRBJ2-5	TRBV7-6	ASSLAGRGQQETQY
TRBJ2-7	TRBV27	ASSPGTGPYEQY
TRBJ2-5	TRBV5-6	ASSLKGGQETQY
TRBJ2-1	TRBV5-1	ASTLGHPPLNEQF
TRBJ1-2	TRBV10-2	ASSQGSGYT
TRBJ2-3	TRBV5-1	ASTGLAGSVDTQY
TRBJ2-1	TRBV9	ASSPPPLGAPNEQF
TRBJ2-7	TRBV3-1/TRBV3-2	ASSLYSSYEQY
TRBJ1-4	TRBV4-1	ASRLGQGHTNEKLF
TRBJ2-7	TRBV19	ASSIGTGTYEQY
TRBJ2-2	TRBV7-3	ASSLVRDREDLTGELF
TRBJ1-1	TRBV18	ASSPPSVSANTEAF
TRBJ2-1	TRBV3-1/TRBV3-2	ASSRLAGVYNEQF
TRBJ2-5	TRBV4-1	ASSQGQLQETQY
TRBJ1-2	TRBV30	AWNQGLGYGYT
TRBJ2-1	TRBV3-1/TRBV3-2	ASSRLADSYNEQF
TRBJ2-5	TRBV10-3	AIRAAGQETQY
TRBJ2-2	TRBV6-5	ASSPQGTGELF
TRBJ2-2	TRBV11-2	ASSLQGFTGELF
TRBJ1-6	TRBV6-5	ASSSLGYEDSPLH
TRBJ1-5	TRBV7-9	ASSLGGYGPRGNQPQH